The sequence of this TCR beta chain was determined in a study of STAT5B mutations in CD4+ large granular lymphocyte leukemia. Whole-study results and caveats: CD4-sorted patient repertoires seemed more clonal than healthy CD4+ repertoires.

As concerns this clone: No antigen is known for it.

This was a survey-level run. TCRdb's copy holds only in-frame clones and misses some; the assay was immunoSEQ multiplex PCR. The sample has about 45,000 clones; 86% are singletons. The CDR3 loop spans 18 amino acids. In germline, CDR1 is SGHVS, CDR2 FQNEAQ. After removal of 4 bases from V and 6 bases from J, the junction contained 17 bases not matched to a gene. The chain employs TRBV7-8 and TRBJ2-3; 9 nucleotides line up with TRBD2. The source of this sequence is a human donor in good health. Sequenced: CD4+ T cells from blood buffy coats. CDR3 nucleotides: TGTGCCAGCAGCTCCTCCCCTCGACAAAGCGGGGGGAAGGATACGCAGTATTTT. Encoded protein: CASSSSPRQSGGKDTQYF. Complete variable domain (other parts from reference TRBV7-8 and TRBJ2-3): GAGVSQSPRYKVAKRGQDVALRCDPISGHVSLFWYQQALGQGPEFLTYFQNEAQLDKSGLPSDRFFAERPEGSVSTLKIQRTQQEDSAVYLCASSSSPRQSGGKDTQYFGPGTRLTVL.